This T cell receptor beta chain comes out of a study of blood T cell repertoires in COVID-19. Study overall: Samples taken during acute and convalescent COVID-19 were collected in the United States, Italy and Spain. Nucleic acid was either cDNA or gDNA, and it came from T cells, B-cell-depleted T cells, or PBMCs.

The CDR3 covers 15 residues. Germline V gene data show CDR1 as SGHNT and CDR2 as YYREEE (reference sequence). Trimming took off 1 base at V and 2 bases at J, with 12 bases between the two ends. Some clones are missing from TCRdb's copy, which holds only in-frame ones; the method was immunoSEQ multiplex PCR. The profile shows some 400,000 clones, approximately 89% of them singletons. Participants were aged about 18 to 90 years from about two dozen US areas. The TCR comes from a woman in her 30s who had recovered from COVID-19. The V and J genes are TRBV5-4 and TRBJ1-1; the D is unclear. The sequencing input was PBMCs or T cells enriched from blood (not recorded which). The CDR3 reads CASSLRKIANTEAFF. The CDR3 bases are TGTGCCAGCAGCTTGAGAAAGATAGCTAACACTGAAGCTTTCTTT.